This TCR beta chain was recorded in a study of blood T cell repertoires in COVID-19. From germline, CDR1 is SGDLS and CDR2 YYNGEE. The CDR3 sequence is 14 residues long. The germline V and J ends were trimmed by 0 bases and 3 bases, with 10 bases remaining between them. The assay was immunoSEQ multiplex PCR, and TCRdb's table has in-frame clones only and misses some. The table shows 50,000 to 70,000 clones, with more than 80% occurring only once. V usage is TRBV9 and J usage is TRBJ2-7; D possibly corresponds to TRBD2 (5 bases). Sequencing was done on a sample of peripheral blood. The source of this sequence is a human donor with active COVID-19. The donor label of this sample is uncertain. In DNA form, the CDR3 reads TGTGCCAGCAGCGTAGGGGTAGCGAACTACGAGCAGTACTTC. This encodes CASSVGVANYEQYF.